This T cell receptor (beta chain) was captured by sequencing in a study of blood T cell repertoires in COVID-19 (dated by TCRdb to the early 2020s). In the study overall: Samples covering the acute and convalescent phases of COVID-19 were provided by collaborators in the United States, Italy and Spain. The samples were drawn from the first 160 participants of the ongoing ImmuneRACE study and from some 1,300 subjects provided by 6 global collaborators. Deeply sampled blood TCRbeta repertoires from subjects exposed to, actively infected with, or recovered from COVID-19 were included in the dataset. The material from the prospective study consisted of cDNA or gDNA derived from T cells, B-cell-depleted T cells, or PBMCs. Where HLA class I and class II types were available, the types were taken from metadata supplied by the sample provider, not from assay-based typing. The sample metadata nearly always contained a de-identified subject ID, COVID-19 status, age in years and sex. The repertoires were made available in a free public database intended to serve as a resource for research on the immune response to SARS-CoV-2. The research as a whole found: Clinical and demographic metadata were provided uncurated, with the amount varying by source and participant.

The germline V gene (reference sequence) yields MNHEY for CDR1 and SMNVEV for CDR2. V is shortened by 7 bases, J by 2 bases, and the region joining them spans 13 bases. The CDR3, from cysteine to phenylalanine, totals 14 residues. CDR3 DNA only is kept here, 42 bases in frame from base 1. Concerning this clone itself: What antigen it recognizes has not been identified. Base-call qualities are not available, and no considerably larger clone is one nucleotide away.

The immunoSEQ Assay, a bias-controlled multiplex PCR, was used to amplify TCRbeta CDR3 regions from genomic DNA. As for how the authors treated the data: The number of nucleated cells in each sample was estimated from the amplification of reference gene primers within the assay. Sequence reads were collapsed and filtered to measure the absolute abundance of every unique TCRbeta CDR3 rearrangement. For each sample, productive Simpson clonality was calculated as the square root of Simpson's diversity index across productive rearrangements. The clones in this table, taken by TCRdb from immuneACCESS, are in-frame only. Not every clone is retained; where verified, under half of the shortfall comes from an unresolved V gene, and the cause of the rest is unknown. D and trimming come from the DNA, and the V and J calls and clone size come from that table. The sample has about 350,000 clones on record, about nine tenths of them singletons. The top ten clonotypes cover approximately 0.93% of the sample.

Enrolling through a virtual design, the prospective study's participants ranged in age from about 18 to 89 years and lived across about two dozen United States geographic areas. Cohort assignment in the prospective study relied on participant-reported clinical history from a screening survey and a study questionnaire. A participant counted as exposed if, within 2 weeks of entering the study, that participant had been in contact with someone who had a PCR-confirmed or clinician-diagnosed COVID-19 case. Mobile phlebotomists in the prospective study collected whole blood, serum and a nasopharyngeal or oropharyngeal swab from every participant. Additional blood draws and questionnaires over an approximately two-month period could optionally be provided by prospective study participants. Blood samples from the prospective study were shipped frozen or at room temperature prior to DNA extraction.

The sequence derives from a woman aged 30 to 39 who had been exposed to COVID-19. The chain uses TRBV27 and TRBJ2-3, and possibly TRBD2, on 6 matching bases. The sample taken for sequencing was PBMCs or T cells enriched from blood (not recorded which). CDR3 region: CASMPDYYTDTQYF. The sequenced DNA: TGTGCCAGCATGCCGGACTATTACACAGATACGCAGTATTTT.